These T cell receptor beta chains were read from a single sample in a study of T cell repertoires in cytomegalovirus infection. TCRdb redid the calling of the reads with MiXCR, one entry per CDR3 protein. Of some 150,000 distinct CDR3 sequences listed, about 6% are singletons. Sequenced: PBMCs. Receptor source: a human donor in good health (CMV status not recorded). Some clones in this sample may be carry-over from other donors' samples. CDR3s include the opening cysteine and the closing phenylalanine or tryptophan. Fields, in order: J gene, D gene, clone size, V gene, CDR3 DNA, CDR3 protein. D genes are given only for firm matches. Some rows have no size entry. The others give once, few or many, or a class for an expanded clone.

TRBJ1-5 - many TRBV12-5 TGTGCTAGTGCCTTGGGGAGCAGCAATCAGCCCCAGCATTTT CASALGSSNQPQHF
TRBJ2-1 - many TRBV29-1 TGCAGCGTTGACTTGCAGGGCTCCTACAATGAGCAGTTCTTC CSVDLQGSYNEQFF
TRBJ1-6 TRBD1 many TRBV7-2 TGTGCCAGCAGCCCCCGACAGGGCCCCTATAATTCACCCCTCCACTTT CASSPRQGPYNSPLHF
TRBJ2-3 TRBD2 many TRBV7-9 TGTGCCAGCAGCTTAGCCTTTAGCGGGGGCACAGATACGCAGTATTTT CASSLAFSGGTDTQYF
TRBJ1-5 TRBD1 many TRBV7-2 TGTGCCAGCAGCGGACAGGTAGGGGCTAATCAGCCCCAGCATTTT CASSGQVGANQPQHF
TRBJ2-7 - - TRBV15 TGTGCCACCAGCCGTCGGGGATTCGAGCAGTACTTC CATSRRGFEQYF
TRBJ2-3 TRBD2 many TRBV7-3 TGTGCCAGCAGCTTGGGTGGGGGGAGGGCCGATACGCAGTATTTT CASSLGGGRADTQYF
TRBJ2-7 TRBD1 many TRBV19 TGTGCCAGTAGTACTTCCGGACAGGGACCCTACGAGCAGTACTTC CASSTSGQGPYEQYF
TRBJ2-5 TRBD2 many TRBV7-3 TGTGCCAGCAGCATGACTAGCGTAGAGACCCAGTACTTC CASSMTSVETQYF
TRBJ1-5 - - TRBV12-3/TRBV12-4 TGTGCCAGCAGTTTAGGGGTCCTTGGGCCCCAGCATTTT CASSLGVLGPQHF
TRBJ1-2 - many TRBV19 TGTGCCAGTACTGGGGCAGTCAGCTATGGCTACACCTTC CASTGAVSYGYTF
TRBJ2-1 TRBD2 many TRBV5-4 TGTGCCAGCAGCTTGCTAGCGGGGGGGCCGGGGTCCTACAATGAGCAGTTCTTC CASSLLAGGPGSYNEQFF
TRBJ2-1 TRBD2 many TRBV6-1 TGTGCCAGCAGAGATAGCGGGGCCACCTACAATGAGCAGTTCTTC CASRDSGATYNEQFF
TRBJ1-1 TRBD1 few TRBV7-9 TGTGCCAGCAGCTTAGGGGGGACAGCCGAAGGGGCTTTCTTT CASSLGGTAEGAFF
TRBJ1-5 - - TRBV9 TGTGCCAGCAGCCGCGGGGCGGGCAATCAGCCCCAGCATTTT CASSRGAGNQPQHF
TRBJ2-6 - - TRBV5-1 TGCGCCAGCCGAGGACTCTCTGGGGCCAACGTCCTGACTTTC CASRGLSGANVLTF
TRBJ1-5 - few TRBV4-2 TGTGCCAGCAGCCGTGAAAGGGGAATTGGCAATCAGCCCCAGCATTTT CASSRERGIGNQPQHF
TRBJ2-5 - many TRBV28 TGTGCCAGCAGGGGGCCGGAGACCCAGTACTTC CASRGPETQYF
TRBJ2-1 - many TRBV7-2 TGTGCCAGCAGCTCAGGGGTACATGAGCAGTTCTTC CASSSGVHEQFF
TRBJ2-2 TRBD1 - TRBV20-1 TGCAGTGCTAGGGGCAGGGGGCTTGCCGGGGAGCTGTTTTTT CSARGRGLAGELFF
TRBJ1-5 TRBD1 many TRBV7-8 TGTGCCAGCAGCTTAGTGGGGACAGGGAACCAGCCCCAGCATTTT CASSLVGTGNQPQHF
TRBJ1-5 - many TRBV19 TGTGCTGGGGGCTGGGCTCAGCCCCAGCATTTT CAGGWAQPQHF
TRBJ2-7 TRBD2 - TRBV5-1 TGCGCCAGCAGCCCCCTGACTAGCGAGAACTACGAGCAGTACTTC CASSPLTSENYEQYF
TRBJ2-2 - - TRBV19 TGTGCCAGTAGTTCCAGGGCGGACACCGGGGAGCTGTTTTTT CASSSRADTGELFF
TRBJ2-3 TRBD2 - TRBV7-2 TGTGCCAGCAGCTTAGGGGGGACGGCGGGGGGGGATCGGGGTACGCAGTATTTT CASSLGGTAGGDRGTQYF
TRBJ2-3 TRBD2 few TRBV6-5 TGTGCCAGCAGGATACTAGCGGGCCTGCCTATCTCTAGCACAGATACGCAGTATTTT CASRILAGLPISSTDTQYF
TRBJ2-3 - few TRBV20-1 TGCAGTGCTTTTCCTCTCTATCGGGAGGATACGCAGTATTTT CSAFPLYREDTQYF
TRBJ1-5 - many TRBV5-1 TGCGCCAGCAGCCCAGGGAGTGGGGGTAATCAGCCCCAGCATTTT CASSPGSGGNQPQHF
TRBJ2-7 TRBD1 few TRBV28 TGTGCCAGCAGTCTCCTGGGACAGGGGTTCGACGAGCAGTACTTC CASSLLGQGFDEQYF
TRBJ2-6 - - TRBV6-2/TRBV6-3 TGTGCCAGCGGAGGGGACGTTTTCTCTGGGGCCAACGTCCTGACTTTC CASGGDVFSGANVLTF
TRBJ2-1 - many TRBV7-8 TGTGCCAGCAGCCCGACAAGAAGCTCCTACAATGAGCAGTTCTTC CASSPTRSSYNEQFF
TRBJ1-5 - - TRBV10-3 TGTGCCAGCGGACCTCACGGGGATGGCAATCAGCCCCAGCATTTT CASGPHGDGNQPQHF
TRBJ1-1 TRBD1 - TRBV7-9 TGTGCCAGCAGCTCACAGGGGGCGATCACTGAAGCTTTCTTT CASSSQGAITEAFF
TRBJ1-2 - few TRBV2 TGTGCCAGCAGTGCCAGACAGCGGGGCTACACCTTC CASSARQRGYTF
TRBJ2-7 TRBD1 few TRBV20-1 TGCAGTGCTAGGACAGGGGTCTCCTACGAGCAGTACTTC CSARTGVSYEQYF
TRBJ1-4 - many TRBV14 TGTGCCAGCAGCCAAGGTCAGGGGTTACTCCGAAATGAAAAACTGTTTTTT CASSQGQGLLRNEKLFF